This T cell receptor beta chain was captured in a study of T cells in Graves' hyperthyroidism and ophthalmopathy. Study-level information: Peripheral blood samples were taken at initial diagnosis, prior to any treatment.

Regions amplified from RNA transcripts were the TCR beta CDR3 regions. With the HTBI primer set, the TCR CDR3 went through a first round of RT-PCR. MiXCR, run by TCRdb on the multiplex PCR reads, gives a single entry per CDR3 protein. The data show 400,000 or so distinct CDR3 sequences, with about an eighth seen just once and around 27% held by the top ten. Germline V gene sequence: CDR1 SGHVS, CDR2 FQNEAQ. V was clipped by 4 bases and J by 6 bases, with 12 bases between them. The CDR3 consists of 13 residues. This clonotype occurred many times. No antigen is known for it. Study findings and constraints: Most thyroid-expanded clonotypes above 0.001 were also found in blood.

The TCR sequence derives from a man aged 45 to 65 with Graves' ophthalmopathy. The sequenced sample consisted of blood. The V call is TRBV7-8, the J call TRBJ1-1, with unresolved D. CDR3 amino acids: CASSSNIGPEAFF. CDR3 nucleotides: TGTGCCAGCAGCTCCAACATAGGCCCTGAAGCTTTCTTT.